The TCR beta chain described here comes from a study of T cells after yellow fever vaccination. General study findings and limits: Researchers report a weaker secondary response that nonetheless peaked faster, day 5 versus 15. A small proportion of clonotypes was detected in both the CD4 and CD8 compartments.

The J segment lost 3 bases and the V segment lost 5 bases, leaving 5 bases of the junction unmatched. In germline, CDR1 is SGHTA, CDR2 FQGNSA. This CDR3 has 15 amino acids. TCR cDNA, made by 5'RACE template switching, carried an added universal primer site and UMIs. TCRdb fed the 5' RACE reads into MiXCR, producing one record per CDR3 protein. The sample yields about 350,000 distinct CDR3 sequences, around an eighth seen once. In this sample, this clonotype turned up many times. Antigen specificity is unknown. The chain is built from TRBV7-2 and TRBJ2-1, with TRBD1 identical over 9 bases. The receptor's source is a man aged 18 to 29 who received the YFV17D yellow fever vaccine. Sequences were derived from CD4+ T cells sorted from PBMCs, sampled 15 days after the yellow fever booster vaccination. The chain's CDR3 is CASSRDRGGYNEQFF. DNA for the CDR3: TGTGCCAGCAGCCGTGACAGGGGGGGCTACAATGAGCAGTTCTTC.